This is a list of T cell receptor beta chains from one sample in a study of T cell responses to AZD1222 COVID-19 vaccine. TCRdb's copy holds only in-frame clones and misses some; the assay was immunoSEQ multiplex PCR. This sample carries roughly 100,000 clones, roughly 90% of them seen once, and the ten largest clones take around 2.3%. Specimen: peripheral blood, collected on day 0 of AZD1222 vaccination. These receptor sequences come from an adult in good health. The CDR3 runs from the conserved cysteine through the conserved F or W. A D gene is named only where the DNA matches it firmly. Some rows mark clone size as missing; the rest say once, few, many or name a class of expanded clone.

CASSSAGYGYTF,TGTGCCAGCAGTTCCGCAGGGTATGGCTACACCTTC,.,TRBV28,TRBJ1-2,.
CSASTGYTIYF,TGCAGTGCTAGTACGGGGTACACCATATATTTT,.,TRBV20-1,TRBJ1-3,.
CASSVAGVGVGELFF,TGTGCCAGCAGCGTAGCGGGAGTAGGCGTCGGGGAGCTGTTTTTT,.,TRBV9,TRBJ2-2,.
CASSRTEFPYNEQFF,TGTGCCAGCAGCCGGACGGAGTTTCCCTACAATGAGCAGTTCTTC,.,TRBV2,TRBJ2-1,.
CASSPPWLTSGTDTQYF,TGTGCCAGCTCACCACCGTGGCTCACCTCGGGCACAGATACGCAGTATTTT,few,TRBV18,TRBJ2-3,.
CASSSHNLRGIGYTF,TGTGCCAGCAGCTCCCACAACCTCAGGGGGATCGGCTACACCTTC,few,TRBV7-2,TRBJ1-2,TRBD1
CASSIEDGGYGYTF,TGTGCCAGCAGTATTGAGGACGGAGGGTATGGCTACACCTTC,.,TRBV5-4,TRBJ1-2,.
CASTSQGYNSPLHF,TGTGCCAGCACCTCTCAGGGATATAATTCACCCCTCCACTTT,.,TRBV3-1/TRBV3-2,TRBJ1-6,.
CSASSQVNDEQFF,TGCAGTGCTAGTTCCCAGGTTAACGATGAGCAGTTCTTC,.,TRBV20-1,TRBJ2-1,.
CASSLDRENTGELFF,TGTGCCAGCAGCTTAGACAGGGAAAACACCGGGGAGCTGTTTTTT,.,TRBV7-6,TRBJ2-2,.
CASSSDRGGYTGELFF,TGTGCCAGTAGTTCGGACAGGGGCGGGTACACCGGGGAGCTGTTTTTT,once,TRBV19,TRBJ2-2,TRBD1
CASSYSRGGANVLTF,TGTGCCAGCAGTTACTCGAGAGGCGGGGCCAACGTCCTGACTTTC,.,TRBV6-5,TRBJ2-6,.
CASSATSGGYNEQFF,TGTGCCAGCAGCGCAACTAGCGGAGGCTACAATGAGCAGTTCTTC,.,TRBV9,TRBJ2-1,TRBD2
CASSFDRVNTEAFF,TGCGCCAGCAGCTTTGACAGGGTGAACACTGAAGCTTTCTTT,few,TRBV5-1,TRBJ1-1,TRBD1
CASSQQGNNQPQHF,TGTGCCAGCAGTCAACAGGGGAACAATCAGCCCCAGCATTTT,.,TRBV3-1/TRBV3-2,TRBJ1-5,TRBD1
CASSYSTRVGYGYTF,TGTGCCAGCAGTTACTCGACCAGGGTCGGGTATGGCTACACCTTC,.,TRBV6-5,TRBJ1-2,.
CASSRGQEGYGYTF,TGTGCCAGCAGCCGTGGACAGGAAGGCTATGGCTACACCTTC,.,TRBV5-8,TRBJ1-2,TRBD1
CASSPTDRRLNEKLFF,TGCGCCAGCAGCCCTACGGACAGGCGCCTTAATGAAAAACTGTTTTTT,.,TRBV4-1,TRBJ1-4,TRBD1
CASSLGTDSLQPQHF,TGTGCCAGCAGCTTGGGAACCGACAGCCTTCAGCCCCAGCATTTT,.,TRBV5-5,TRBJ1-5,.
CASSQIPGSYNEQFF,TGCGCCAGCAGCCAGATACCCGGCTCCTACAATGAGCAGTTCTTC,few,TRBV4-1,TRBJ2-1,.
CASSLDLEWREKLFF,TGTGCCAGCAGCTTAGATTTGGAGTGGCGCGAAAAACTGTTTTTT,.,TRBV11-2,TRBJ1-4,.
CAISEDRDVNTEAFF,TGTGCCATCAGTGAAGACAGGGACGTGAACACTGAAGCTTTCTTT,few,TRBV10-3,TRBJ1-1,TRBD1
CASSYRDNSYEQYF,TGTGCCAGCAGTTACCGGGACAACTCCTACGAGCAGTACTTC,.,TRBV6-5,TRBJ2-7,.
CASSIAGTGGLYGYTF,TGTGCCAGTAGTATCGCCGGGACAGGGGGTCTCTATGGCTACACCTTC,.,TRBV19,TRBJ1-2,TRBD1
CASRPVDRVFSEQFF,TGTGCCAGTAGACCCGTTGACAGGGTGTTCAGTGAGCAGTTCTTC,.,TRBV19,TRBJ2-1,TRBD1
CASSREGGRGGPSYNEQFF,TGCGCCAGCAGCCGGGAAGGAGGGCGGGGGGGCCCCTCCTACAATGAGCAGTTCTTC,.,TRBV4-1,TRBJ2-1,TRBD2
CASSSRQGDGYTF,TGTGCCAGCAGCTCTAGACAGGGGGATGGCTACACCTTC,.,TRBV5-6,TRBJ1-2,TRBD1
CASSNRVGSSYNEQFF,TGTGCCAGCAGCAACAGAGTGGGGAGCTCCTACAATGAGCAGTTCTTC,once,TRBV21-1,TRBJ2-1,.
CASSSLAGGANEQFF,TGCGCCAGCAGCTCACTAGCGGGGGGGGCCAATGAGCAGTTCTTC,once,TRBV5-1,TRBJ2-1,TRBD2
CASSLADPSHEKLFF,TGTGCCAGCAGCTTAGCAGACCCCAGCCATGAAAAACTGTTTTTT,.,TRBV7-9,TRBJ1-4,.
CATSGPLRPDTQYF,TGTGCCACCAGTGGTCCGCTACGACCAGATACGCAGTATTTT,.,TRBV24-1,TRBJ2-3,.
CASRRGGEQFF,TGTGCCAGCCGAAGGGGCGGTGAGCAGTTCTTC,.,TRBV7-8,TRBJ2-1,.
CASSWGTGGAKNIQYF,TGTGCCAGCAGCTGGGGGACAGGGGGTGCCAAAAACATTCAGTACTTC,.,TRBV5-4,TRBJ2-4,TRBD1
CASKLTENLSNQPQHF,TGTGCCAGTAAGTTGACAGAGAACCTTAGCAATCAGCCCCAGCATTTT,.,TRBV19,TRBJ1-5,.
CASSLGAGGEQYF,TGTGCCAGCAGCTTAGGGGCAGGGGGCGAGCAGTACTTC,.,TRBV11-2,TRBJ2-7,TRBD1
CASSLLRGDEQYF,TGTGCCAGCAGTTTATTGCGGGGCGACGAGCAGTACTTC,.,TRBV27,TRBJ2-7,.
CASSSITSWGLDRELFF,TGTGCCAGCAGCTCTATCACCTCTTGGGGGCTGGATCGGGAGCTGTTTTTT,.,TRBV5-8,TRBJ2-2,.
CASSLESPNYGYTF,TGCGCCAGCAGCTTGGAGTCCCCTAACTATGGCTACACCTTC,.,TRBV5-1,TRBJ1-2,.
CSTRLSPNTEAFF,TGCAGCACGAGACTAAGCCCGAACACTGAAGCTTTCTTT,.,TRBV29-1,TRBJ1-1,.
CAISETGGNQPQHF,TGTGCCATCAGCGAAACGGGGGGCAATCAGCCCCAGCATTTT,.,TRBV10-3,TRBJ1-5,.
CASKKGPEAFF,TGTGCCAGCAAGAAAGGTCCGGAAGCTTTCTTT,.,TRBV7-9,TRBJ1-1,.
CASSPTDSYEQYF,TGTGCCAGCAGCCCCACAGACTCCTACGAGCAGTACTTC,.,TRBV12-3/TRBV12-4,TRBJ2-7,.
CASSRETPTLYNEQFF,TGTGCCAGCAGCCGAGAAACCCCAACCCTTTACAATGAGCAGTTCTTC,.,TRBV7-6,TRBJ2-1,.
CASSLTGGNQPQHF,TGTGCCAGCAGCCTCACAGGGGGCAATCAGCCCCAGCATTTT,.,TRBV28,TRBJ1-5,TRBD1
CASSLGGLAGYNEQFF,TGTGCCAGCAGCTTGGGGGGGCTAGCGGGTTACAATGAGCAGTTCTTC,.,TRBV5-5,TRBJ2-1,TRBD2
CASRPGGDLYGYTF,TGTGCCAGCAGACCCGGAGGGGACCTCTATGGCTACACCTTC,.,TRBV7-2,TRBJ1-2,.
CASSSLGELFF,TGTGCCAGCAGCAGTTTAGGGGAGCTGTTTTTT,.,TRBV9,TRBJ2-2,.